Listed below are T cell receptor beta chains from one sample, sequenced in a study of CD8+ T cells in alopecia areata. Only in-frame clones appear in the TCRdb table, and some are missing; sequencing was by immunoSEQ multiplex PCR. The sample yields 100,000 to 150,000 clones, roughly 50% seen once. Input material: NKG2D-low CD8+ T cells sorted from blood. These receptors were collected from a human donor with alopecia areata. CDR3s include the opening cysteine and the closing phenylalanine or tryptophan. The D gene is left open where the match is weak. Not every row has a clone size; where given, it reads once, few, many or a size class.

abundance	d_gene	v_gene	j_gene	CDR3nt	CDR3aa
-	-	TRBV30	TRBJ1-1	TGTGCCTGGAGTCCTGAGAGCACTGAAGCTTTCTTT	CAWSPESTEAFF
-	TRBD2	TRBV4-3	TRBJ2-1	TGCGCCAGCAGCCTGGGACTAGCGGAAAATGAGCAGTTCTTC	CASSLGLAENEQFF
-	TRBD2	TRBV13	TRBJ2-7	TGTGCCAGCAGGTCCTCCAGCGGGGGGTCCTACGAGCAGTACTTC	CASRSSSGGSYEQYF
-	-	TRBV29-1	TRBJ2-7	TGCAGCGTTGGGGGCTTAAGCTCCTACGAGCAGTACTTC	CSVGGLSSYEQYF
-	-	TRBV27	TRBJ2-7	TGTGCCAGCAGTTTTTCTTCGGAATACGAGCAGTACTTC	CASSFSSEYEQYF
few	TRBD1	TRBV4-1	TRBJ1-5	TGCGCCAGCAGCCTACAGGGGGATCAGCCCCAGCATTTT	CASSLQGDQPQHF
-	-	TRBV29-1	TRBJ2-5	TGCAGCGTTGGACAGTTAGAAGAGACCCAGTACTTC	CSVGQLEETQYF
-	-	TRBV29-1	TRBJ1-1	TGCAGCGTTGAATTACCAGGGAAGAACACTGAAGCTTTCTTT	CSVELPGKNTEAFF
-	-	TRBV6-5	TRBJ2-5	TGTGCCAGCAGTAAACTAGGGGCGGACGAGACCCAGTACTTC	CASSKLGADETQYF
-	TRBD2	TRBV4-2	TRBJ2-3	TGTGCCAGCAGCCCCTCCCAGCGGGGGGCCCCAGATACGCAGTATTTT	CASSPSQRGAPDTQYF
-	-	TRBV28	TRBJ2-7	TGTGCCAGCAGTGCCGGACTCGGATACGAGCAGTACTTC	CASSAGLGYEQYF
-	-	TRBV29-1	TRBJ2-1	TGCAGCGATTACAGGAGTGACTACAATGAGCAGTTCTTC	CSDYRSDYNEQFF
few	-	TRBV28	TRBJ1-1	TGTGCCAGCAGTTATACGGGGATGAACACTGAAGCTTTCTTT	CASSYTGMNTEAFF
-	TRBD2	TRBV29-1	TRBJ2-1	TGCAGCGTTGAAGAGCCACTAGCGGGAGGAGCCTACAATGAGCAGTTCTTC	CSVEEPLAGGAYNEQFF
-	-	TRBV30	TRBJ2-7	TGTGCCTGGACACCCTCCTCCGGCGACGAGCAGTACTTC	CAWTPSSGDEQYF
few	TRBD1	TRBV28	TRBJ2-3	TGTGCCAGCAGTCTCCGGGACAGGTCCACAGATACGCAGTATTTT	CASSLRDRSTDTQYF
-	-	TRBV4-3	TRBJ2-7	TGCGCCAGCAGCCAAGACAGGTCGTCCTACGAGCAGTACTTC	CASSQDRSSYEQYF
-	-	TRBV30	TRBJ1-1	TGTGCCTGGAGAGAGGCCGAAGCTTTCTTT	CAWREAEAFF
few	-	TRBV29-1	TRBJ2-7	TGCAGCGTTGAAGATGCGGGGTCCTACGAGCAGTACTTC	CSVEDAGSYEQYF
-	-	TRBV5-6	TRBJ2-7	TGTGCCAGCAGCTTGGGACACGAGCAGTACTTC	CASSLGHEQYF
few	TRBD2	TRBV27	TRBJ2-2	TGTGCCAGCAGTTCCTCACTAGCGACCGGGGAGCTGTTTTTT	CASSSSLATGELFF
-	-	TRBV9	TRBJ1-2	TGTGCCAGCAGCGTAGCTACGAGAGGGGACGACTATGGCTACACCTTC	CASSVATRGDDYGYTF
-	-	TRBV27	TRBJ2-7	TGTGCCAGCAGTTTAGGCGGGGGCTTTTACGAGCAGTACTTC	CASSLGGGFYEQYF
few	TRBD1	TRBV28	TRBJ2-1	TGTGCCAGCAGCCCGGGACAGGGGCAGACTTACAATGAGCAGTTCTTC	CASSPGQGQTYNEQFF
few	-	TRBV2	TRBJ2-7	TGTGCCAGCAGTGGCAACGAGCAGTACTTC	CASSGNEQYF
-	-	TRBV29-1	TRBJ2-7	TGCAGCGTTGAAATGGATGCTTACGAGCAGTACTTC	CSVEMDAYEQYF
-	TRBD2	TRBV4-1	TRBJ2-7	TGCGCCAGCAGCCGGTCCACTAGCGTCTCCTACGAGCAGTACTTC	CASSRSTSVSYEQYF
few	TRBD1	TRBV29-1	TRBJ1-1	TGCAGCGTTGAAGGGGGGACAGGAAACACTGAAGCTTTCTTT	CSVEGGTGNTEAFF
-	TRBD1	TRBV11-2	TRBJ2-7	TGTGCCAGCAGCTTAACAGGGGTTGAGCAGTACTTC	CASSLTGVEQYF
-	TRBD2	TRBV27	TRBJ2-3	TGTGCCAGCGCCCGAACTAGCGGGCCCCGGGATACGCAGTATTTT	CASARTSGPRDTQYF
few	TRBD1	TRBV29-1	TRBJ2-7	TGCAGCGTTGAAGTAGTGACAGGGGGCGCGTTAAACAACTACGAGCAGTACTTC	CSVEVVTGGALNNYEQYF
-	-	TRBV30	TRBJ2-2	TGTGCCTGGGCAGTGGCCGGGGAGCTGTTTTTT	CAWAVAGELFF
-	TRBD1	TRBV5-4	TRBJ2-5	TGTGCCAGCAGTTATACCGGACAGGGACAAGAGACCCAGTACTTC	CASSYTGQGQETQYF
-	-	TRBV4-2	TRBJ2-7	TGTGCCAGCAGCCAAGATTCAGGAGAGCCCTCCTACGAGCAGTACTTC	CASSQDSGEPSYEQYF
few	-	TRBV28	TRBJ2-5	TGTGCCAGCAGGGACAGCCAAGAGACCCAGTACTTC	CASRDSQETQYF
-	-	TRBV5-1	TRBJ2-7	TGCGCCAGCAGCTTGATTATCTCCTACGAGCAGTACTTC	CASSLIISYEQYF
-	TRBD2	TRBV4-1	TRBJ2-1	TGCGCCAGCAGCCCGAGCGGGAGCTTCAATGAGCAGTTCTTC	CASSPSGSFNEQFF
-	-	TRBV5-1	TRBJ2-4	TGCGCCAGCAGCTTGGACGAGGCGCACATTCAGTACTTC	CASSLDEAHIQYF
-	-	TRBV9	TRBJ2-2	TGTGCCAGCAGCGTTTCGACAGCGAACACCGGGGAGCTGTTTTTT	CASSVSTANTGELFF
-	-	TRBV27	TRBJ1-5	TGTGCCAGCAGTTTGAGTGATAGCAATCAGCCCCAGCATTTT	CASSLSDSNQPQHF
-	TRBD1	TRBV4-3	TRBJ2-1	TGCGCCAGCAGCCAAGAAGGCGGGACAGGGTCCAATGAGCAGTTCTTC	CASSQEGGTGSNEQFF
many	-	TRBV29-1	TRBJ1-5	TGCAGCGTTGTGTCAGGAGAAGAAGAACATCAGCCCCAGCATTTT	CSVVSGEEEHQPQHF
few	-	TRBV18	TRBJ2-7	TGTGCCAGCTCACCAACATTTGGGACCGAGCCCTCCTACGAGCAGTACTTC	CASSPTFGTEPSYEQYF
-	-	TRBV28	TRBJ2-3	TGTGCCAGCAGTTCCAGAATCCGGGACACCGTTCACCGTAATACGCAGTATTTT	CASSSRIRDTVHRNTQYF
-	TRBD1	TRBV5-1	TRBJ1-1	TGCGCCAGCAGCTTGTACACAGGGGAGGCGAGAGCGTCTGAAGCTTTCTTT	CASSLYTGEARASEAFF
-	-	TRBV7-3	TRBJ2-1	TGTGCCAGCAGCCTAGGAGGGACCCTTGAGCAGTTCTTC	CASSLGGTLEQFF
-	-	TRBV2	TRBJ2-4	TGTGCCAGCCTCCAGCGGTACAAAAACATTCAGTACTTC	CASLQRYKNIQYF
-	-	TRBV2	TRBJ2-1	TGTGCCAACACCGGGTCCCAGACGGCGAATGAGCAGTTCTTC	CANTGSQTANEQFF
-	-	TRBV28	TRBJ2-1	TGTGCCAGCAGTCCGAACGGTGAGCAGTTCTTC	CASSPNGEQFF
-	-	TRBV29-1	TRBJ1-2	TGCAGCGTTGTAGACCCCCTTGGCTACACCTTC	CSVVDPLGYTF
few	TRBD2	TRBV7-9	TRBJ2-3	TGTGCCAGCAGTCAAACCGCGGGGGGGATCACAGATACGCAGTATTTT	CASSQTAGGITDTQYF
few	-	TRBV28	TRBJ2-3	TGTGCCAGCAGTCCCACAGATACGCAGTATTTT	CASSPTDTQYF
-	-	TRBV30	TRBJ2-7	TGTGCCTGGAGTGTAGGTCTTCTCTACGAGCAGTACTTC	CAWSVGLLYEQYF